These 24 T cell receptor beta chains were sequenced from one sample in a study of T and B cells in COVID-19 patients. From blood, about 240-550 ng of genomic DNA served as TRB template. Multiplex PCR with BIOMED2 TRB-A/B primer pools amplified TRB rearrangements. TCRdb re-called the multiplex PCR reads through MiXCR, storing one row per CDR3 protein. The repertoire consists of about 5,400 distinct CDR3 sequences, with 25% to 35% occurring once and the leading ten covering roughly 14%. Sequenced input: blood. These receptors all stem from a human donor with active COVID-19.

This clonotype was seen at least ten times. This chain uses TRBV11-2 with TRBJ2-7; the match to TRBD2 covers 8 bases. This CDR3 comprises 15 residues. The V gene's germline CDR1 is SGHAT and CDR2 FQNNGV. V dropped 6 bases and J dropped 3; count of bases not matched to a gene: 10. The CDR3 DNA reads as TGTGCCAGCAGGTCGAGCGGGAGTCCCCGCTACGAGCAGTACTTC. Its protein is CASRSSGSPRYEQYF.

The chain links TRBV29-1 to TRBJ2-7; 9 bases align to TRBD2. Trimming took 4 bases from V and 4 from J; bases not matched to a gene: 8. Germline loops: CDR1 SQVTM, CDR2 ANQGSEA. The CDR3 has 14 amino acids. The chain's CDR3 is CSVGLAANRYEQYF. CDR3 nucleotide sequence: TGCAGCGTTGGACTAGCGGCAAACAGATACGAGCAGTACTTC.

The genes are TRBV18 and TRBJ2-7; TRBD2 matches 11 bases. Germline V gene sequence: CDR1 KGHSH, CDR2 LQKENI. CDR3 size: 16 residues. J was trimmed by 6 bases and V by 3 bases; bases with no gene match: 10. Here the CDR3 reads CASSPGVAGGPSEQYF. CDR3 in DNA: TGTGCCAGCTCACCGGGGGTAGCGGGAGGGCCGAGCGAGCAGTACTTC.

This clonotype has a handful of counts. CDR3 loop: CASSLAPDRASPLHF. CDR3 nucleotides: TGTGCCAGCAGCTTGGCCCCGGACAGGGCTTCACCCCTCCACTTT. V gene TRBV13 combines with J gene TRBJ1-6, with 8 nucleotides matching TRBD1. Trimming at V came to 3 bases and at J to 9 bases, leaving 7 bases not matched to a gene. The CDR3 loop spans 15 amino acids. The germline V gene encodes CDR1 PRHDT and CDR2 FYEKMQ (reference sequence).

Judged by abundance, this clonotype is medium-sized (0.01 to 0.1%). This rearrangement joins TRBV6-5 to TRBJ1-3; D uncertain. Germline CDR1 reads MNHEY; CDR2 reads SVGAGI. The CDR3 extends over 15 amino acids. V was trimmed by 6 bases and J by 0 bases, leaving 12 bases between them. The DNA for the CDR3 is TGTGCCAGCAGGTCGGCGGGGAGCTCTGGAAACACCATATATTTT. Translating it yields CASRSAGSSGNTIYF.

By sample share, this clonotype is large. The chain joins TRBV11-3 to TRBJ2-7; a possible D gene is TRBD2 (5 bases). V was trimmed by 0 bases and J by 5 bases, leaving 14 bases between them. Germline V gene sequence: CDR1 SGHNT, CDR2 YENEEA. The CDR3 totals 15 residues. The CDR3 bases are TGTGCCAGCAGCTTAGATCCTGACCAGCGGAACGAGCAGTACTTC. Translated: CASSLDPDQRNEQYF.

The DNA for the CDR3 is TGTGCCAGCAGCCGGGACAGGGTCAATCAGCCCCAGCATTTT. It specifies CASSRDRVNQPQHF. V gene TRBV5-5 combines with J gene TRBJ1-5; 9 bases are shared with TRBD1. Germline values: CDR1 SGHKS, CDR2 YYEKEE (reference sequence). CDR3 length equals 14 residues. After removal of 4 bases from V and 3 bases from J, the junction contained 2 bases not matched to a gene.

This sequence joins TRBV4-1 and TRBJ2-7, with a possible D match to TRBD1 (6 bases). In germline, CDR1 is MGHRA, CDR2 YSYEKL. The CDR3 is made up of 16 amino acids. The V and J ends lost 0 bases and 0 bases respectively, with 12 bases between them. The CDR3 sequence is CASSQDLTGLSYEQYF. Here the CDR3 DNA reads TGCGCCAGCAGCCAAGATCTTACAGGGCTCTCCTACGAGCAGTACTTC.

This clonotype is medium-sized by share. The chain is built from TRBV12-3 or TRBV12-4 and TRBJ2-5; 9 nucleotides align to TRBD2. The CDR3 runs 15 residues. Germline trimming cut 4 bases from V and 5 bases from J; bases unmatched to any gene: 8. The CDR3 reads CASSYLGLAHETQYF. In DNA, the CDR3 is TGTGCCAGCAGTTATTTGGGACTAGCACACGAGACCCAGTACTTC.

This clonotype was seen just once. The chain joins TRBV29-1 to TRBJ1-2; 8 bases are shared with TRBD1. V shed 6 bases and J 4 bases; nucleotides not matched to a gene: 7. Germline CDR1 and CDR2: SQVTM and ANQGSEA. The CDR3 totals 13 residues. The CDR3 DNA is TGCAGCGTAGACGAAACAGGGGGCTATGGCTACACCTTC. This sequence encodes CSVDETGGYGYTF.

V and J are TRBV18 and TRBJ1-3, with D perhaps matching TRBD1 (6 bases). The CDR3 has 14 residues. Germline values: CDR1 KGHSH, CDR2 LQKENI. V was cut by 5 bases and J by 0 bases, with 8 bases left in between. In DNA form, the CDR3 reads TGTGCCAGCTCAGGACAGAGCTCTGGAAACACCATATATTTT. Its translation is CASSGQSSGNTIYF.

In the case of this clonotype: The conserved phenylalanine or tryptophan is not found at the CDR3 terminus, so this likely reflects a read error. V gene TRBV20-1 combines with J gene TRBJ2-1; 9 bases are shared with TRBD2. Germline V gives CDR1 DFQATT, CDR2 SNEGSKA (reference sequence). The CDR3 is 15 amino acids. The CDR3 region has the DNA TGCAGCGTTCCCCTTAGCGGGAGTTGGTCCGATGAGCAGTTCTCC. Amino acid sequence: CSVPLSGSWSDEQFS.

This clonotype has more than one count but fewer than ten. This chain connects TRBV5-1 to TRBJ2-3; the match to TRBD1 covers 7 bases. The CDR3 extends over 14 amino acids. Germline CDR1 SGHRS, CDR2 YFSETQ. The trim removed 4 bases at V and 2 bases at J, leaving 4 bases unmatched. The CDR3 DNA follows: TGCGCCAGCAGCGTGGGACAGACCACAGATACGCAGTATTTT. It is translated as CASSVGQTTDTQYF.

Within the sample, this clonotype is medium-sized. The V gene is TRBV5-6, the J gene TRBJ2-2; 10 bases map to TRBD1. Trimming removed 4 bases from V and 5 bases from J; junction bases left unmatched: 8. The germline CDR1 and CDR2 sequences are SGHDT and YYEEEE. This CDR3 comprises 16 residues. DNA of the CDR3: TGTGCCAGCAGCCATACCGGGACAGGGGTTACCGGGGAGCTGTTTTTT. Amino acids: CASSHTGTGVTGELFF.

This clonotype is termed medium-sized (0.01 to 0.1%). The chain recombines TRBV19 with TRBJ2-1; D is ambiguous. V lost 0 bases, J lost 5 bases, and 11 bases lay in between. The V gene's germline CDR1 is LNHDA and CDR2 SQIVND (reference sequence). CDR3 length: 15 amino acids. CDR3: CASSIDHTLDNEQFF. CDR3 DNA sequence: TGTGCCAGTAGTATAGATCACACCCTCGACAATGAGCAGTTCTTC.

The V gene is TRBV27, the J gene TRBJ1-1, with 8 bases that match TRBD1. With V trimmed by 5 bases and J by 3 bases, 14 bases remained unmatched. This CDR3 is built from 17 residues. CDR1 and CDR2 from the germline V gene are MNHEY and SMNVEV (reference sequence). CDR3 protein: CASSPGQGMLGDTEAFF. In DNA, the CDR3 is TGTGCCAGCAGTCCCGGACAGGGAATGCTAGGGGACACTGAAGCTTTCTTT.

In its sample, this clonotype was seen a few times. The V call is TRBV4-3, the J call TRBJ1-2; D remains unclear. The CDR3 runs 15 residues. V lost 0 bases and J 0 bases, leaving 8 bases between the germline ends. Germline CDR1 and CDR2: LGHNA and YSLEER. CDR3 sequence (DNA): TGCGCCAGCAGCCAAGATCCGCCGACTAACTATGGCTACACCTTC. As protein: CASSQDPPTNYGYTF.

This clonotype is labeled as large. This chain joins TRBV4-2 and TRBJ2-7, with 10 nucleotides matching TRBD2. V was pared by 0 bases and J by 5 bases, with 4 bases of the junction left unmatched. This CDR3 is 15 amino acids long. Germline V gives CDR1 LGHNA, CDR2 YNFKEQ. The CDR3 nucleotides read TGTGCCAGCAGCCAAGAGAAGCGGGAGGGAGACGAGCAGTACTTC. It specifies CASSQEKREGDEQYF.

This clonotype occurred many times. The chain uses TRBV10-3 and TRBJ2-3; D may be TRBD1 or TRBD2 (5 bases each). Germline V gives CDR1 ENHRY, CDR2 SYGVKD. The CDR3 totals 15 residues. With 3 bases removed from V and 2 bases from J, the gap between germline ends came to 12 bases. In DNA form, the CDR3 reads TGTGCCATCAGTGAATGGGGCGGGCTCACAGATACGCAGTATTTT. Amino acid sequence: CAISEWGGLTDTQYF.

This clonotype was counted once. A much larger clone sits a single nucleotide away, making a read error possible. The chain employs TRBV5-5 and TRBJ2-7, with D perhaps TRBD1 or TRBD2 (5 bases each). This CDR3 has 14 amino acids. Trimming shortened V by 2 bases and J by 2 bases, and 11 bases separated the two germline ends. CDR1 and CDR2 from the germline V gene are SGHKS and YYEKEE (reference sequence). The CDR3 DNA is TGTGCCAGCAGCTTCGAGGGACGCCCCTACGAGCAGTACTTC. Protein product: CASSFEGRPYEQYF.

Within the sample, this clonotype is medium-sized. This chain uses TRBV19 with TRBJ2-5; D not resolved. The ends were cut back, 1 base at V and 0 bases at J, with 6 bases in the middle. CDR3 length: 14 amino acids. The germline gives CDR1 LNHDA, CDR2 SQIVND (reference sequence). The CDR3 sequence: CASSIGSHQETQYF. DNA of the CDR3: TGTGCCAGTAGTATAGGAAGCCACCAAGAGACCCAGTACTTC.

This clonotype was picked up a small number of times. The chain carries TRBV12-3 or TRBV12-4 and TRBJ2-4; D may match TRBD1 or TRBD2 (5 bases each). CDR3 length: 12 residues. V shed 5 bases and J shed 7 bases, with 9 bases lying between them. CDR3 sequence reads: CASSPRGNIQYF. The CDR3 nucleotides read TGTGCCAGCAGTCCCCGGGGCAACATTCAGTACTTC.

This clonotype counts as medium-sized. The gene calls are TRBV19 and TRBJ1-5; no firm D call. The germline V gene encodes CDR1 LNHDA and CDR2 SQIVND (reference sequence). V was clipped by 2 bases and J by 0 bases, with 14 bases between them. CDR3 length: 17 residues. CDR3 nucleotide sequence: TGTGCCAGTAGTATACCCCTCGGACGGGGTAGCAATCAGCCCCAGCATTTT. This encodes CASSIPLGRGSNQPQHF.

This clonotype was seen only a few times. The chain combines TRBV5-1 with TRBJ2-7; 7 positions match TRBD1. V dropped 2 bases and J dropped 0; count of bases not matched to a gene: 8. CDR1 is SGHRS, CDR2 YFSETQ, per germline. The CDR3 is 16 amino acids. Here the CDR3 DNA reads TGCGCCAGCAGCTTAAGACAACAGGGGAGCTCCTACGAGCAGTACTTC. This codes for CASSLRQQGSSYEQYF.